This T cell receptor beta chain comes out of a study of blood T cell repertoires in COVID-19. The overall study: The United States, Italy and Spain provided the acute and convalescent COVID-19 samples.

The ends lost 5 bases at V and 0 bases at J; junction bases unmatched: 11. From germline, CDR1 is LNHDA and CDR2 SQIVND (reference sequence). The CDR3 spans 17 residues. Here immunoSEQ multiplex PCR was the method, and the copy in TCRdb shows in-frame clones only, minus some. The sample lists 65,000 to 100,000 clones; about nine tenths were seen once. The sequence came from a man in his forties or fifties with acute or convalescent COVID-19. What was sequenced was peripheral blood. J is TRBJ1-1 and V is TRBV19; TRBD1 matches 8 bases. The CDR3 sequence is CASSFLAPGQVNTEAFF. The CDR3 nucleotides are TGTGCCAGTAGTTTCCTCGCCCCGGGACAGGTGAACACTGAAGCTTTCTTT.